Presented here are 21 T cell receptor beta chains from one specimen sequenced in a study of siplizumab effects on memory and regulatory T cells. Sequencing used immunoSEQ multiplex PCR; TCRdb keeps in-frame clones, though not all of them. The profile covers some 100,000 clones, with just over 90% appearing a single time and 0.6% to 0.8% taken by the ten largest. Sequenced material: Tregs sorted from blood. The receptors here all came from a human donor in good health.

The rearrangement joins TRBV6-5 to TRBJ1-1, with a tentative D call TRBD1 (6 bases). V lost 0 bases and J lost 6, with 14 bases in between. Germline values: CDR1 MNHEY, CDR2 SVGAGI. This CDR3 region has 15 residues. The CDR3 spells CASSYSFGGRPEAFF. For the CDR3, the DNA is TGTGCCAGCAGTTACTCGTTCGGGGGGCGGCCTGAAGCTTTCTTT.

In this sample, this clone turned up a few times. The chain uses TRBV5-1 and TRBJ1-4, with TRBD1 matching 8 bases. The junction had 10 bases not matched to a gene; V was cut back by 4 bases and J by 5 bases. The CDR3 spans 16 residues. Germline assignment: CDR1 SGHRS and CDR2 YFSETQ. As DNA, the CDR3 is TGCGCCAGCAGCCCCAGGACAGGGCAGACGAATGAAAAACTGTTTTTT. This encodes CASSPRTGQTNEKLFF.

The chain uses TRBV5-1 and TRBJ2-3; D is ambiguous. This CDR3 region has 18 residues. V dropped 0 bases and J dropped 1 base, with 18 bases sitting between them. CDR1 is SGHRS and CDR2 is YFSETQ in the germline V gene. This CDR3 is CASSLVPQAWEGTDTQYF. CDR3 bases: TGCGCCAGCAGCTTGGTCCCCCAAGCTTGGGAAGGCACAGATACGCAGTATTTT.

The CDR3 sequence: CASSPPRTAGANVLTF. CDR3 coding DNA: TGTGCCAGCAGCCCCCCCAGGACGGCAGGGGCCAACGTCCTGACTTTC. The V gene is TRBV7-3, the J gene TRBJ2-6; D unclear. With 5 bases removed from V and 4 bases from J, the gap between germline ends came to 15 bases. Germline V gives CDR1 SGHTA, CDR2 FQGTGA. CDR3 length: 16 residues.

Only one count was recorded for this clone. V and J are TRBV6-6 and TRBJ1-6; D is ambiguous. Trimming cost V 4 bases and J 5 bases, with 9 bases left between them. Germline-derived CDR1 and CDR2 are MNHNY and SVGAGI (reference sequence). CDR3 size: 14 residues. This CDR3 is CASSSPPDNSPLHF. CDR3 nucleotides: TGTGCCAGCAGTTCCCCCCCGGATAATTCACCCCTCCACTTT.

The chain links TRBV29-1 to TRBJ1-2; D ambiguous. The CDR3 has 13 residues. V was cut by 3 bases and J by 4 bases, with 12 bases left in between. Germline CDR1 and CDR2: SQVTM and ANQGSEA. The CDR3 sequence is CSVDRTAIYGYTF. CDR3 DNA: TGCAGCGTTGATAGGACGGCGATCTATGGCTACACCTTC.

The V gene is TRBV27, the J gene TRBJ1-1, with D possibly being TRBD1 (5 bases). Germline CDR1 MNHEY, CDR2 SMNVEV (reference sequence). The V end lost 6 bases, the J end lost 8 bases, and 22 bases lay between the germline ends. This CDR3 has 15 residues. CDR3 loop: CASRRGLYQTEEAFF. CDR3 coding DNA: TGTGCCAGCAGGAGGGGTCTCTATCAGACTGAGGAAGCTTTCTTT.

The J gene is TRBJ2-7, the V gene TRBV5-6; TRBD2 is a possible D gene (6 bases). CDR3 length equals 14 residues. Per the germline V gene, CDR1 is SGHDT and CDR2 is YYEEEE. V was trimmed by 3 bases and J by 0 bases, leaving 10 bases between them. The CDR3 DNA is TGTGCCAGCAGCTCTAGCGACAGCTCCTACGAGCAGTACTTC. Its protein product is CASSSSDSSYEQYF.

This clone appeared a single time. This chain uses TRBV30 with TRBJ1-1; no definite D call. The CDR3 spans 13 residues. V gave up 0 bases and J gave up 10 bases, with 15 bases separating them. Germline V CDR1 and CDR2: GTSNPN, SVGIG (reference sequence). DNA of the CDR3: TGTGCCTGGAGTGTACGACAACAAAGTGGAGCTTTCTTT. This translates into CAWSVRQQSGAFF.

This clone was seen only once. The chain combines TRBV10-1 with TRBJ2-1; a weak D match, TRBD2 (6 bases). In germline, CDR1 is WNHNN, CDR2 SYGVQD (reference sequence). V lost 2 bases to trimming and J lost 6 bases, with 17 bases between them. The CDR3 sequence is 16 residues long. CDR3 DNA: TGCGCCAGCAGTGAGAGGTTGGGGGGAGGCATCAATGAGCAGTTCTTC. Encoded protein: CASSERLGGGINEQFF.

This clone showed up just once. The V call is TRBV6-6, the J call TRBJ2-1, with 12 positions matching TRBD2. This CDR3 has 15 residues. J was trimmed by 10 bases and V by 4 bases; bases with no gene match: 8. Per germline, CDR1 MNHNY and CDR2 SVGAGI (reference sequence). CDR3 DNA: TGTGCCAGCAGTTTGACTAGCGGGAGCGTTTTGGAGCAGTTCTTC. The encoded protein is CASSLTSGSVLEQFF.

This chain uses TRBV19 with TRBJ2-3; D not certain. V was trimmed by 3 bases and J by 0 bases, leaving 4 bases between them. In germline, CDR1 is LNHDA, CDR2 SQIVND (reference sequence). The CDR3 runs 13 residues. CDR3 sequence reads: CASSIDSTDTQYF. The CDR3 DNA follows: TGTGCCAGTAGTATTGACAGCACAGATACGCAGTATTTT.

This rearrangement joins TRBV4-1 to TRBJ2-6, with TRBD2 matching 13 bases. This CDR3 region has 17 residues. V was pared by 6 bases and J by 2 bases, with 4 bases of the junction left unmatched. CDR1 is MGHRA, CDR2 YSYEKL, per germline. The CDR3 bases are TGCGCCAGCAGTCCCGGGACTAGCGGGACTGGGGCCAACGTCCTGACTTTC. Protein sequence: CASSPGTSGTGANVLTF.

This clone has a single count. The chain carries TRBV18 and TRBJ1-2, with TRBD1 matching 9 bases. The CDR3 has 14 residues. The germline V gene has CDR1 KGHSH and CDR2 LQKENI. The V segment lost 5 bases and the J segment 4 bases; nucleotides outside the gene matches: 5. The CDR3 reads CASSGGQGLYGYTF. CDR3 sequence (DNA): TGTGCCAGCTCAGGGGGACAGGGCCTCTATGGCTACACCTTC.

The chain is built from TRBV19 and TRBJ1-5; D unresolved. The V end lost 8 bases, the J end lost 1 base, and 12 bases lay between the germline ends. The CDR3 totals 14 residues. CDR1 is LNHDA and CDR2 is SQIVND in the germline V gene (reference sequence). CDR3 coding DNA: TGTGCCAGTGAGGGAGGGTTGAGCAATCAGCCCCAGCATTTT. This gives the protein CASEGGLSNQPQHF.

V gene TRBV19 combines with J gene TRBJ2-5; no definite D call. The CDR3 runs 13 residues. Looked up from germline, CDR1 is LNHDA and CDR2 is SQIVND (reference sequence). The V end was cut by 9 bases, the J end by 2 bases, with 13 bases between. The CDR3, as DNA: TGTGCCAGCCAGCGCGGAGCACAAGAGACCCAGTACTTC. Encoded protein: CASQRGAQETQYF.

This clone was counted a single time. V gene TRBV6-5 combines with J gene TRBJ2-7; 7 bases agree with TRBD2. The CDR3 sequence is 14 residues long. Germline V gene sequence: CDR1 MNHEY, CDR2 SVGAGI. Trimming took 7 bases from V and 2 from J; bases not matched to a gene: 8. Here the CDR3 DNA reads TGTGCCAGCATTAGGCTAGCGGTTCCCTACGAGCAGTACTTC. Amino acids: CASIRLAVPYEQYF.

This sequence joins TRBV2 and TRBJ1-1; 9 bases line up with TRBD1. CDR3 length equals 14 residues. The J segment lost 4 bases and the V segment lost 9 bases, leaving 9 bases of the junction unmatched. Germline CDR1 and CDR2: SNHLY and FYNNEI. The CDR3 protein is CARKGIQGATEAFF. CDR3 nucleotide sequence: TGTGCCAGAAAGGGGATACAGGGGGCCACTGAAGCTTTCTTT.

CDR3 protein: CASSRDRGRRTGELFF. DNA for the CDR3: TGCGCCAGCAGCCGGGACAGGGGGCGCCGTACCGGGGAGCTGTTTTTT. The chain carries TRBV5-1 and TRBJ2-2, with TRBD1 matching over 12 bases. Trimming took 4 bases from V and 5 from J; bases not matched to a gene: 6. Per germline, CDR1 SGHRS and CDR2 YFSETQ. The CDR3 contains 16 residues.

V and J are TRBV7-2 and TRBJ2-3; D possibly corresponds to TRBD2 (5 bases). Germline CDR1 is SGHTA and CDR2 is FQGNSA. The CDR3 covers 13 residues. V was clipped by 5 bases and J by 0 bases, with 6 bases between them. The CDR3 region has the DNA TGTGCCAGCAGCCCGGGGAGCACAGATACGCAGTATTTT. Residues: CASSPGSTDTQYF.

The V call is TRBV19, the J call TRBJ2-7, with D possibly matching TRBD1 (6 bases). V was pared by 3 bases and J by 2 bases, with 11 bases between. Germline V lookup: CDR1 LNHDA, CDR2 SQIVND (reference sequence). CDR3 length equals 14 residues. The CDR3: CASSIQGGPYEQYF. The CDR3 DNA reads TGTGCCAGTAGTATCCAAGGGGGACCCTACGAGCAGTACTTC.